This T cell receptor beta chain was profiled in a study of lymphopenia after photon versus proton radiotherapy. The study's findings and limits: A bigger post-nadir fall in TCR diversity correlated inversely with survival time in deceased patients.

As concerns this clone: Its matching antigen is unknown.

Sequencing was performed with immunoSEQ multiplex PCR; in TCRdb, only in-frame clones are kept and a portion is missing. The sample carries about 6,700 clones, about four fifths recorded once. The receptor was isolated from a young man with gastric cancer. The specimen comprised peripheral blood, sampled from a patient treated with photon-based radiotherapy.

CDR3 sequence (DNA): TGTGCCAGCACTGATGGGTCGAGTCAGCCCCAGCATTTT. This encodes CASTDGSSQPQHF. The genes are TRBV6-1 and TRBJ1-5; D is uncertain. This CDR3 spans 13 amino acids. V was shortened by 7 bases and J by 6 bases, with 13 bases between the two germline ends. Germline loops: CDR1 MNHNS, CDR2 SASEGT.